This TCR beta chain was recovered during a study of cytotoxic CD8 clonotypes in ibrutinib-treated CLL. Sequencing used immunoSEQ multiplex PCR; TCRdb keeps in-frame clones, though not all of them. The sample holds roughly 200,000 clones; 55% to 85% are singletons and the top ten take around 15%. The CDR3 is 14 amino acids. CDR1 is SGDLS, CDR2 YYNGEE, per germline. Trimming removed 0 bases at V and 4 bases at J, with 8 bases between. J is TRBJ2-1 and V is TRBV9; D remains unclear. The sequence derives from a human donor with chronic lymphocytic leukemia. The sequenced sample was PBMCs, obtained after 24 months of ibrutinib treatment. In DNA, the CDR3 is TGTGCCAGCAGCGTAGATTCTGCTTACAATGAGCAGTTCTTC. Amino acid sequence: CASSVDSAYNEQFF.